A selection of T cell receptor beta chains follows, all from one sample in a study of lymphopenia after photon versus proton radiotherapy. Assay: immunoSEQ multiplex PCR; the TCRdb copy retains only in-frame clones and omits some. The sample lists approximately 30,000 clones, approximately 95% seen once, with around 0.7% in the top ten. The sample in question was peripheral blood, obtained from a patient treated with photon-based radiotherapy. These receptors all come from a woman between 50 and 59 years old with cholangiocarcinoma. Each CDR3 is given with its conserved first and last residue. D genes are given only for firm matches. Expanded clones get a size class; other rows say once, few or many, or leave the size out.

J,D,V,size,CDR3,DNA
TRBJ2-1,-,TRBV27,-,CASSLLGGNRKSFF,TGTGCCAGCAGTTTACTCGGGGGTAACCGGAAATCGTTCTTC
TRBJ1-2,-,TRBV4-3,-,CASSQGSVGPYYGYTF,TGCGCCAGCAGCCAGGGGAGCGTAGGGCCTTACTATGGCTACACCTTC
TRBJ2-3,-,TRBV18,-,CASSPGVKVFTDTQYF,TGTGCCAGCTCACCAGGTGTAAAAGTGTTCACAGATACGCAGTATTTT
TRBJ2-7,TRBD1,TRBV5-1,-,CASSLQLPGQGSGEQYF,TGCGCCAGCAGCTTACAACTCCCAGGACAGGGATCGGGGGAGCAGTACTTC
TRBJ1-3,-,TRBV4-2,-,CASSQGLLGGGNTIYF,TGTGCCAGCAGCCAAGGCCTTCTAGGGGGTGGAAACACCATATATTTT
TRBJ1-1,-,TRBV6-5,-,CASKGQSMNTEAFF,TGTGCCAGCAAAGGACAGAGCATGAACACTGAAGCTTTCTTT
TRBJ1-1,-,TRBV7-2,once,CASSLNGVSKEAFF,TGTGCCAGCAGCTTAAATGGGGTCAGCAAAGAAGCTTTCTTT
TRBJ1-2,-,TRBV28,-,CASSSVSLRLTYGYTF,TGTGCCAGCAGTTCCGTGTCTCTCAGGCTTACCTATGGCTACACCTTC
TRBJ1-3,-,TRBV7-8,-,CASSLGAGPTIGNTIYF,TGTGCCAGCAGCTTAGGCGCCGGGCCCACGATTGGAAACACCATATATTTT
TRBJ2-7,-,TRBV5-1,-,CASSISGPPYEQYF,TGCGCCAGCAGCATAAGCGGGCCCCCTTACGAGCAGTACTTC
TRBJ1-2,-,TRBV6-1,-,CASSDRLVKGSHYGYTF,TGTGCCAGCAGTGACAGACTGGTAAAGGGCTCCCACTATGGCTACACCTTC
TRBJ1-5,TRBD1,TRBV4-3,-,CASSQKRTGWDQPQHF,TGCGCCAGCAGCCAAAAAAGGACAGGATGGGATCAGCCCCAGCATTTT
TRBJ1-5,-,TRBV2,-,CASSEAPGLSNQPQHF,TGTGCCAGCAGTGAAGCCCCGGGACTGAGCAATCAGCCCCAGCATTTT
TRBJ1-1,TRBD1,TRBV9,-,CASSVTRDRNTEAFF,TGTGCCAGCAGCGTTACCCGGGACAGGAACACTGAAGCTTTCTTT
TRBJ1-2,TRBD1,TRBV5-6,-,CASSPDRALYGYTF,TGTGCCAGCAGCCCCGACAGGGCCCTCTATGGCTACACCTTC
TRBJ1-2,TRBD1,TRBV6-5,once,CASSYFGTGGNYGYTF,TGTGCCAGCAGTTACTTCGGGACAGGGGGGAACTATGGCTACACCTTC
TRBJ1-1,-,TRBV5-6,-,CASSLAAGITEAFF,TGTGCCAGCAGCTTGGCCGCAGGAATCACTGAAGCTTTCTTT
TRBJ1-2,-,TRBV7-2,-,CASSPNQWTEANYGYTF,TGTGCCAGCAGCCCAAATCAGTGGACAGAAGCTAACTATGGCTACACCTTC
TRBJ1-1,TRBD1,TRBV4-1,-,CASSQTGLNTEAFF,TGCGCCAGCAGCCAGACAGGGCTTAACACTGAAGCTTTCTTT
TRBJ2-1,TRBD2,TRBV19,-,CASSSTAGGALFF,TGTGCCAGTAGTTCGACCGCCGGGGGGGCTCTGTTCTTC
TRBJ1-3,TRBD1,TRBV30,-,CAWDRGSGNTIYF,TGTGCCTGGGACAGGGGCTCTGGAAACACCATATATTTT
TRBJ1-4,-,TRBV19,-,CASSMGQGWEKLFF,TGTGCCAGTAGTATGGGTCAGGGGTGGGAAAAACTGTTTTTT
TRBJ1-2,-,TRBV19,-,CASSIDILNYGYTF,TGTGCCAGTAGCATCGACATTCTTAACTATGGCTACACCTTC
TRBJ1-3,-,TRBV9,-,CASSVGADSGNTIYF,TGTGCCAGCAGCGTAGGAGCGGATTCTGGAAACACCATATATTTT
TRBJ1-3,-,TRBV9,-,CASSAIGTPYSGNTIYF,TGTGCCAGCAGCGCCATCGGGACACCTTACTCTGGAAACACCATATATTTT
TRBJ1-2,-,TRBV7-9,-,CASSLTRGDDETF,TGTGCCAGCAGCTTAACCAGGGGCGATGATGAGACCTTC
TRBJ2-7,-,TRBV7-8,-,CASSLYLNEQYF,TGTGCCAGCAGCTTATATCTCAACGAGCAGTACTTC
TRBJ1-1,-,TRBV11-2,-,CASSLGPLGTEAFF,TGTGCCAGCAGCTTGGGACCCCTGGGGACTGAAGCTTTCTTT
TRBJ1-3,-,TRBV7-2,-,CASSFLGGNGNTIYF,TGTGCCAGCAGCTTCCTAGGGGGTAATGGAAACACCATATATTTT
TRBJ1-1,-,TRBV19,once,CASSPRASTEAFF,TGTGCCAGTAGTCCCAGGGCAAGCACTGAAGCTTTCTTT
TRBJ1-6,TRBD1,TRBV11-2,-,CASSEPQGRSPPLHF,TGTGCCAGCAGCGAACCACAGGGGAGAAGTCCACCCCTCCACTTT
TRBJ2-2,TRBD1,TRBV29-1,-,CSFDRGFNTGELFF,TGCAGCTTTGACAGGGGGTTTAACACCGGGGAGCTGTTTTTT
TRBJ1-2,TRBD1,TRBV5-1,-,CASRRDSSYGYTF,TGCGCCAGCAGAAGGGACAGCTCCTATGGCTACACCTTC
TRBJ1-2,-,TRBV7-2,-,CASSLYPDRPSSDYTF,TGTGCCAGCAGCTTATATCCCGACAGGCCTTCTAGTGACTACACCTTC
TRBJ2-5,TRBD1,TRBV2,-,CASRNRDSLQETQYF,TGTGCCAGCAGGAACCGGGACAGCCTACAAGAGACCCAGTACTTC
TRBJ1-6,-,TRBV18,once,CASSPSENSPLHF,TGTGCCAGCTCACCATCAGAAAATTCACCCCTCCACTTT
TRBJ2-7,TRBD1,TRBV7-9,-,CASSPGQGVDEQYF,TGTGCCAGCAGCCCTGGACAGGGAGTTGACGAGCAGTACTTC
TRBJ1-2,-,TRBV27,-,CASSSLGGELPRGYTF,TGTGCCAGCAGTTCCCTAGGGGGGGAACTGCCGAGGGGCTACACCTTC
TRBJ2-1,TRBD2,TRBV10-1,-,CASSSGLAGGHEQFF,TGCGCCAGCAGTTCCGGACTAGCGGGGGGGCATGAGCAGTTCTTC
TRBJ2-1,-,TRBV10-1,-,CASSSTRGSGEQFF,TGCGCCAGCAGTTCAACAAGGGGTTCGGGAGAGCAGTTCTTC
TRBJ1-6,-,TRBV11-2,-,CASSPRQVTNSPLHF,TGTGCCAGCAGCCCTCGACAGGTCACTAATTCACCCCTCCACTTT
TRBJ1-3,-,TRBV5-1,-,CASSLLQAGSGNTIYF,TGCGCCAGCAGCTTGCTCCAGGCAGGCTCTGGAAACACCATATATTTT
TRBJ2-7,TRBD1,TRBV10-1,-,CASSDDRGWYEQYF,TGCGCCAGCAGTGACGACAGGGGGTGGTACGAGCAGTACTTC
TRBJ1-6,-,TRBV30,-,CAWTQGNNSPLHF,TGTGCCTGGACGCAGGGTAATAATTCACCCCTCCACTTT
TRBJ1-5,TRBD1,TRBV7-2,few,CASSLQGNQPQHF,TGTGCCAGCAGCCTACAGGGGAATCAGCCCCAGCATTTT
TRBJ2-7,TRBD2,TRBV4-1,-,CASSQRLAARSEQYF,TGCGCCAGCAGCCAACGACTAGCGGCCCGTTCGGAGCAGTACTTC
TRBJ2-1,TRBD2,TRBV11-2,-,CASSFGTSGGRYNEQFF,TGTGCCAGCAGCTTCGGGACTAGCGGGGGGCGGTACAATGAGCAGTTCTTC
TRBJ1-5,-,TRBV2,-,CASSGGRFNQPQHF,TGTGCCAGCAGTGGGGGACGGTTCAATCAGCCCCAGCATTTT
TRBJ1-1,-,TRBV7-9,-,CASSLVGPSRGEKAFF,TGTGCCAGCAGCTTAGTTGGTCCGAGTAGGGGAGAAAAAGCTTTCTTT
TRBJ1-1,-,TRBV6-5,-,CASRGGAEAFF,TGTGCCAGCAGAGGGGGGGCAGAAGCTTTCTTT
TRBJ2-2,TRBD2,TRBV7-2,-,CASSLGFRGLSTGELFF,TGTGCCAGCAGCTTAGGTTTCCGGGGACTAAGTACAGGGGAGCTGTTTTTT
TRBJ2-7,-,TRBV7-9,-,CASSPPGTQPYEQYF,TGTGCCAGCAGCCCCCCCGGGACCCAACCCTACGAGCAGTACTTC
TRBJ1-1,-,TRBV5-1,-,CASSPGEAINTEAFF,TGCGCCAGCAGCCCCGGGGAGGCGATTAACACTGAAGCTTTCTTT
TRBJ1-2,-,TRBV11-2,-,CASSLVRGPGIDGYTF,TGTGCCAGCAGCTTAGTTCGGGGCCCGGGTATCGATGGCTACACCTTC
TRBJ2-3,-,TRBV6-5,-,CASTSASGTDTQYF,TGTGCCAGCACCTCGGCCAGCGGCACAGATACGCAGTATTTT